These 3 T cell receptor beta chains were all obtained from the same sample, sequenced in a study of blood T cell repertoires in COVID-19. Profiled with immunoSEQ multiplex PCR; TCRdb holds only in-frame clones, not every one. The sample includes some 180,000 clones, around 82% of them seen just once. Sequencing was done on a sample of PBMCs or T cells enriched from blood (not recorded which). All receptors come from a woman between 55 and 75 years old with acute COVID-19.

The V and J genes are TRBV28 and TRBJ1-3, with D possibly matching TRBD1 (5 bases). This CDR3 is built from 15 residues. The V end lost 7 bases, the J end lost 0 bases, and 13 bases lay between the germline ends. CDR1 and CDR2 from the germline V gene are MDHEN and SYDVKM. CDR3 nucleotides: TGTGCCAGCATCCCTTACAGGCCCTCTGGAAACACCATATATTTT. Its translation is CASIPYRPSGNTIYF. Drawing the rest from reference TRBV28 and TRBJ1-3, the complete variable domain is DVKVTQSSRYLVKRTGEKVFLECVQDMDHENMFWYRQDPGLGLRLIYFSYDVKMKEKGDIPEGYSVSREKKERFSLILESASTNQTSMYLCASIPYRPSGNTIYFGEGSWLTVV.

This rearrangement joins TRBV2 to TRBJ1-2; no clear D. Germline lookup yields CDR1 SNHLY and CDR2 FYNNEI. This CDR3 comprises 15 residues. V lost 6 bases to trimming and J lost 0 bases, with 14 bases between them. Here the CDR3 DNA reads TGTGCCAGCAGGGCTCCATTATCAGCTAACTATGGCTACACCTTC. This gives the protein CASRAPLSANYGYTF.

This chain links TRBV30 with TRBJ2-1; the match to TRBD2 covers 8 bases. Unmatched junction bases numbered 11, after V lost 0 bases and J lost 10 bases. Germline loops: CDR1 GTSNPN, CDR2 SVGIG (reference sequence). The CDR3 covers 15 residues. The chain's CDR3 is CAWSVKLAAKLEQFF. DNA for the CDR3: TGTGCCTGGAGTGTAAAACTAGCGGCGAAGCTGGAGCAGTTCTTC.